The T cell receptor beta chain under discussion was sequenced for a study of brain T cells in children with intractable seizures. Whole-study findings and limits: Clones missing pre-surgery may reflect undersampling of that blood sample. HCMV serostatus was not known, and viral specificity came from CDR3 similarity only.

Libraries were prepared by immunoSEQ multiplex PCR; TCRdb keeps only in-frame clonotypes and omits some of them. The table includes approximately 23,000 clones, around 94% detected once. The sequenced cases were selected for having the highest brain T cell transcript signatures. At least one anti-epileptic drug was given before surgery. Remarks on this clone: What it recognizes is unknown.

The germline CDR1 and CDR2 sequences are MNHEY and SVGAGI. The CDR3 contains 12 residues. V trimming: 6 bases; J trimming: 9 bases; junction bases outside the gene matches: 4. The rearrangement joins TRBV6-5 to TRBJ1-4, with 7 bases fitting TRBD1. The source was peripheral blood, collected at surgery. This receptor was obtained from a boy aged 5-17 years with focal cortical dysplasia and intractable seizures. The CDR3 is CASRTQGQKLFF. The CDR3 DNA reads TGTGCCAGCAGGACACAGGGGCAAAAACTGTTTTTT.